Presented here are 32 T cell receptor beta chains from one specimen sequenced in a study of blood T cell repertoires in COVID-19. Only in-frame clones appear in the TCRdb table, and some are missing; sequencing was by immunoSEQ multiplex PCR. The sample lists 200,000 to 250,000 clones, under 90% occurring once. Sample: PBMCs or T cells enriched from blood (not recorded which). All receptors come from a woman between 35 and 50 years old who had been exposed to COVID-19.

V gene TRBV7-8 combines with J gene TRBJ1-5; no clear D gene. Germline V lookup: CDR1 SGHVS, CDR2 FQNEAQ. This CDR3 region has 15 residues. The ends were cut back, 4 bases at V and 0 bases at J, with 10 bases in the middle. This CDR3 is CASSSMEGSNQPQHF. In nucleotides, the CDR3 is TGTGCCAGCAGCTCGATGGAGGGTAGCAATCAGCCCCAGCATTTT.

The chain has TRBV2 and TRBJ2-5; 14 bases line up with TRBD2. Looked up from germline, CDR1 is SNHLY and CDR2 is FYNNEI. This CDR3 region has 17 residues. Trimming removed 6 bases from V and 4 bases from J; junction bases left unmatched: 10. The CDR3 sequence is CASSAGTSGGRGETQYF. The CDR3 DNA reads as TGTGCCAGCAGCGCCGGGACTAGCGGGGGAAGGGGAGAGACCCAGTACTTC.

This chain joins TRBV4-2 and TRBJ1-2, with D perhaps TRBD1 (6 bases). The V end lost 3 bases, the J end lost 4 bases, and 12 bases lay between the germline ends. Looked up from germline, CDR1 is LGHNA and CDR2 is YNFKEQ. The CDR3 sequence is 14 residues long. CDR3 coding DNA: TGTGCCAGCAGCCAGGTTGACAGGTTCTATGGCTACACCTTC. Its protein product is CASSQVDRFYGYTF.

The chain has TRBV30 and TRBJ1-2; D gene unclear. V lost 2 bases and J lost 5, with 12 bases in between. Germline lookup yields CDR1 GTSNPN and CDR2 SVGIG (reference sequence). The CDR3 is 13 residues long. The CDR3 DNA sequence: TGTGCCTGGAGTTGGGCAGACCTTTATGGCTACACCTTC. Translation gives CAWSWADLYGYTF.

The chain has TRBV6-5 and TRBJ2-7; possibly TRBD1 for D (5 bases). Trimming took 7 bases from V and 3 from J, leaving 19 bases between them. Germline CDR1 is MNHEY and CDR2 is SVGAGI. CDR3 length equals 15 residues. CDR3 residues: CASTRAGSVLYEQYF. CDR3 nucleotides: TGTGCCAGCACCCGGGCAGGGTCCGTACTCTACGAGCAGTACTTC.

The gene calls are TRBV9 and TRBJ1-4; weak D call: TRBD1 (5 bases). This CDR3 has 15 residues. Germline V CDR1 and CDR2: SGDLS, YYNGEE. Trimming pared 5 bases from V and 5 bases from J, leaving 16 bases between. In nucleotides, the CDR3 is TGTGCCAGCAGTTTGGGCTCGCAGGGAAATGAAAAACTGTTTTTT. Its protein is CASSLGSQGNEKLFF.

As concerns this clone: At one end, the junction sequence differs from germline, possibly due to a read error. This chain connects TRBV7-9 to TRBJ1-5; unclear D gene. This CDR3 is built from 18 residues. CDR1 is SEHNR and CDR2 is FQNEAQ in the germline V gene (reference sequence). CDR3 loop: CASSLGAQLSYSNQPQHF. CDR3 DNA sequence: TGTGCCAGCAGTTTAGGAGCGCAGCTCAGTTATAGCAATCAGCCCCAGCATTTT.

This clone was seen a few times. This sequence joins TRBV3-1 (or the pseudogene TRBV3-2) and TRBJ2-7; TRBD2 is a possible D gene (6 bases). CDR3 length: 14 amino acids. V lost 8 bases and J 2 bases, leaving 16 bases between the germline ends. The germline V gene has CDR1 LGHDT and CDR2 YNNKEL (reference sequence). The CDR3 DNA is TGTGCCAGCCGCGGGACGGGGTCCCCCTACGAGCAGTACTTC. This codes for CASRGTGSPYEQYF.

V usage is TRBV4-2 and J usage is TRBJ2-3, with 9 bases identical to TRBD2. The germline V gene encodes CDR1 LGHNA and CDR2 YNFKEQ. The V segment lost 2 bases and the J segment 4 bases; nucleotides outside the gene matches: 13. The CDR3 covers 18 residues. Here the CDR3 reads CASSQPGAGGGLADTQYF. DNA of the CDR3: TGTGCCAGCAGCCAACCTGGAGCGGGGGGAGGTTTAGCAGATACGCAGTATTTT.

The chain is built from TRBV7-9 and TRBJ2-3, with 11 nucleotides matching TRBD2. Germline V gives CDR1 SEHNR, CDR2 FQNEAQ (reference sequence). The CDR3 runs to 15 residues. Trimming removed 4 bases from V and 3 bases from J; junction bases left unmatched: 3. DNA of the CDR3: TGTGCCAGCAGCTCAATAGCGGGGGGGACAGATACGCAGTATTTT. Its protein product is CASSSIAGGTDTQYF.

This clone has at least ten counts. The genes are TRBV5-4 and TRBJ2-1; D is uncertain. The CDR3 has 12 residues. V was trimmed by 1 base and J by 6 bases, leaving 5 bases between them. Germline loops: CDR1 SGHNT, CDR2 YYREEE (reference sequence). CDR3 sequence: CASSLISNEQFF. The CDR3 DNA follows: TGTGCCAGCAGCTTGATCAGCAATGAGCAGTTCTTC.

The V gene is TRBV7-2, the J gene TRBJ2-3; 11 nucleotides align to TRBD2. Looked up from germline, CDR1 is SGHTA and CDR2 is FQGNSA. The CDR3 runs 16 residues. With V trimmed by 3 bases and J by 1 base, 3 bases remained unmatched. CDR3 residues: CASSFSGGVGTDTQYF. CDR3 nucleotide sequence: TGTGCCAGCAGCTTTAGCGGGGGGGTCGGCACAGATACGCAGTATTTT.

The chain recombines TRBV24-1 with TRBJ1-2; 8 bases align to TRBD1. This CDR3 region has 16 residues. Germline V gene sequence: CDR1 KGHDR, CDR2 SFDVKD. V trimming: 0 bases; J trimming: 4 bases; junction bases outside the gene matches: 6. For the CDR3, the DNA is TGTGCCACCAGTGATTTGCTGGACAGGGATACCTATGGCTACACCTTC. It codes for CATSDLLDRDTYGYTF.

This chain connects TRBV19 to TRBJ1-5, with 7 bases lining up with TRBD1. The CDR3 is 13 residues long. J lost 7 bases, V lost 5 bases, and 5 bases had no gene match. CDR1 and CDR2 from the germline V gene are LNHDA and SQIVND (reference sequence). For the CDR3, the DNA is TGTGCCAGTAGTTTTCAGGGGGGACAGCCCCAGCATTTT. It specifies CASSFQGGQPQHF.

This clone showed up just once. The chain employs TRBV5-1 and TRBJ2-5, with TRBD2 identical over 15 bases. The germline V gene has CDR1 SGHRS and CDR2 YFSETQ. CDR3 length equals 18 residues. The junction had 13 bases not matched to a gene; V was cut back by 3 bases and J by 7 bases. DNA of the CDR3: TGCGCCAGCAGCTCAGGGACTAGCGGGGGGACCCGAGTGTGGACCCAGTACTTC. Its translation: CASSSGTSGGTRVWTQYF.

This chain uses TRBV3-1 (or the pseudogene TRBV3-2) with TRBJ2-7; D is uncertain. Germline V gene data show CDR1 as LGHDT and CDR2 as YNNKEL (reference sequence). V lost 4 bases and J lost 0, with 7 bases in between. The length of the CDR3 is 13 residues. Here the CDR3 DNA reads TGTGCCAGCAGCCCTTCAGACTCCTACGAGCAGTACTTC. Protein product: CASSPSDSYEQYF.

The rearrangement uses TRBV7-2 and TRBJ2-5, with 8 bases fitting TRBD2. The CDR3 totals 16 residues. Germline V gene lookup returns CDR1 SGHTA and CDR2 FQGNSA. After removal of 2 bases from V and 6 bases from J, the junction contained 11 bases not matched to a gene. For the CDR3, the DNA is TGTGCCAGCAGCTTATTAGGTAGCGGGGTTGTGAAGACCCAGTACTTC. This sequence encodes CASSLLGSGVVKTQYF.

The chain links TRBV5-1 to TRBJ1-1; 8 positions agree with TRBD1. Germline V gene lookup returns CDR1 SGHRS and CDR2 YFSETQ. The CDR3 is 13 amino acids. V shed 3 bases and J 6 bases; nucleotides not matched to a gene: 4. As DNA, the CDR3 is TGCGCCAGCAGCTATGGACAGGGCGCTGAAGCTTTCTTT. Encoded protein: CASSYGQGAEAFF.

This clone has more than one count but fewer than ten. V usage is TRBV27 and J usage is TRBJ2-7, with 10 bases identical to TRBD1. This CDR3 comprises 16 residues. The germline V gene encodes CDR1 MNHEY and CDR2 SMNVEV (reference sequence). The J segment lost 1 base and the V segment lost 3 bases, leaving 6 bases of the junction unmatched. CDR3 DNA: TGTGCCAGCAGTTTCCTCCGGGACAGGGGTTCCTACGAGCAGTACTTC. Translation gives CASSFLRDRGSYEQYF.

The V and J genes are TRBV16 and TRBJ1-1; D unresolved. This CDR3 comprises 12 residues. The germline CDR1 and CDR2 sequences are KGHSY and FQNENV. V was trimmed by 5 bases and J by 0 bases, leaving 4 bases between them. CDR3 coding DNA: TGTGCCAGCAGCAGCATGAACACTGAAGCTTTCTTT. It is translated as CASSSMNTEAFF. The entire variable domain, with the rest obtained from reference TRBV16 and TRBJ1-1, is as follows: GEEVAQTPKHLVRGEGQKAKLYCAPIKGHSYVFWYQQVLKNEFKFLISFQNENVFDETGMPKERFSAKCLPNSPCSLEIQATKLEDSAVYFCASSSMNTEAFFGQGTRLTVV.

This chain links TRBV7-2 with TRBJ1-1; D may be TRBD1 (5 bases). Germline V lookup: CDR1 SGHTA, CDR2 FQGNSA. The CDR3 extends over 17 amino acids. Trimming left V 2 bases short and J 0 bases short, with 16 bases between. CDR3 in amino acids: CASSLKFYDSLNTEAFF. The CDR3, as DNA: TGTGCCAGCAGCTTAAAGTTTTATGACAGCCTGAACACTGAAGCTTTCTTT.

V gene TRBV5-4 combines with J gene TRBJ1-3; maybe TRBD1 (5 bases). The CDR3 covers 14 residues. The V gene lost 8 bases and the J gene lost 0 bases, with 12 bases spanning the gap. Germline CDR1 reads SGHNT; CDR2 reads YYREEE (reference sequence). This chain's CDR3 is CASSTEPSGNTIYF. CDR3 DNA sequence: TGTGCCAGTTCGACAGAGCCCTCTGGAAACACCATATATTTT.

As regards this clone: Other nucleotide sequences in the sample specify the same CDR3. This chain links TRBV15 with TRBJ1-1, with 7 positions matching TRBD1. Germline CDR1 is LNHNV and CDR2 is YYDKDF (reference sequence). CDR3 length: 12 residues. V dropped 3 bases and J dropped 7; count of bases not matched to a gene: 2. The CDR3 DNA sequence: TGTGCCACCAGCAGGACAGGGATTGAAGCTTTCTTT. This sequence encodes CATSRTGIEAFF.

The V gene is TRBV11-2, the J gene TRBJ1-1, with 7 bases fitting TRBD1. CDR3 length: 15 amino acids. CDR1 and CDR2 from the germline V gene are SGHAT and FQNNGV. Trimming at V came to 5 bases and at J to 2 bases, leaving 8 bases not matched to a gene. The CDR3 coding sequence is TGTGCCAGCAGCCCTACAGGGGCTATTAACACTGAAGCTTTCTTT. Protein sequence: CASSPTGAINTEAFF.

The V call is TRBV27, the J call TRBJ2-2, with 9 bases aligning to TRBD1. J was trimmed by 6 bases and V by 2 bases; bases with no gene match: 7. Per germline, CDR1 MNHEY and CDR2 SMNVEV (reference sequence). The CDR3 runs 16 residues. The CDR3 here is CASSLIGQGLAGELFF. CDR3 in DNA: TGTGCCAGCAGTTTAATAGGACAGGGGTTGGCCGGGGAGCTGTTTTTT.

The chain carries TRBV5-1 and TRBJ2-5; 8 nucleotides match TRBD1. Germline-derived CDR1 and CDR2 are SGHRS and YFSETQ. The CDR3 is 15 residues long. Unmatched junction bases numbered 3, after V lost 2 bases and J lost 0 bases. The CDR3 DNA follows: TGCGCCAGCAGCTTCGGACAGGGTTACCAAGAGACCCAGTACTTC. Its protein product is CASSFGQGYQETQYF.

V gene TRBV25-1 combines with J gene TRBJ2-7; 7 bases agree with TRBD2. The CDR3 has 15 residues. V was clipped by 1 base and J by 1 base; unmatched bases: 4. Looked up from germline, CDR1 is MGHDK and CDR2 is SYGVNS. The CDR3 here is CASSEFGTMSYEQYF. For the CDR3, the DNA is TGTGCCAGCAGTGAATTCGGGACTATGTCCTACGAGCAGTACTTC.

The rearrangement joins TRBV24-1 to TRBJ1-2; TRBD1 matches at 7 bases. Germline V gene lookup returns CDR1 KGHDR and CDR2 SFDVKD. V shed 3 bases and J 4 bases; nucleotides not matched to a gene: 4. This CDR3 is built from 14 residues. The CDR3 DNA follows: TGTGCCACCAGTGATAGGGACAGCGTCTATGGCTACACCTTC. Protein product: CATSDRDSVYGYTF.

J is TRBJ1-5 and V is TRBV16; unclear D gene. This CDR3 comprises 14 residues. Germline CDR1 reads KGHSY; CDR2 reads FQNENV. The V gene lost 3 bases and the J gene lost 1 base, with 7 bases spanning the gap. CDR3 DNA: TGTGCCAGCAGCCAGTACAGAAGCAATCAGCCCCAGCATTTT. Encoded protein: CASSQYRSNQPQHF.

Only a few counts were recorded for this clone. This chain links TRBV5-1 with TRBJ1-6; D unresolved. Trimming removed 0 bases from V and 8 bases from J, with 9 bases in between. The CDR3 sequence is 14 residues long. Germline V CDR1 and CDR2: SGHRS, YFSETQ. The CDR3 nucleotides read TGCGCCAGCAGCTTGGTCCAGGAGGATTCACCCCTCCACTTT. It specifies CASSLVQEDSPLHF.

The chain uses TRBV16 and TRBJ1-4, with a weak D call TRBD1 (5 bases). Looked up from germline, CDR1 is KGHSY and CDR2 is FQNENV. V was clipped by 5 bases and J by 5 bases, with 24 bases between them. The CDR3 extends over 18 amino acids. The CDR3 spells CASSTQHNTGTKNEKLFF. The CDR3 bases are TGTGCCAGCAGCACCCAACACAATACCGGGACTAAGAATGAAAAACTGTTTTTT.

CDR3 bases: TGTGCGTCCCGGGACAGGGGGCCGAATGCGAACACTGAAGCTTTCTTT. This sequence encodes CASRDRGPNANTEAFF. V gene TRBV12-5 combines with J gene TRBJ1-1; TRBD1 aligns across 12 bases. Per the germline V gene, CDR1 is LGHNT and CDR2 is FRNRAP. The CDR3 is 16 residues long.